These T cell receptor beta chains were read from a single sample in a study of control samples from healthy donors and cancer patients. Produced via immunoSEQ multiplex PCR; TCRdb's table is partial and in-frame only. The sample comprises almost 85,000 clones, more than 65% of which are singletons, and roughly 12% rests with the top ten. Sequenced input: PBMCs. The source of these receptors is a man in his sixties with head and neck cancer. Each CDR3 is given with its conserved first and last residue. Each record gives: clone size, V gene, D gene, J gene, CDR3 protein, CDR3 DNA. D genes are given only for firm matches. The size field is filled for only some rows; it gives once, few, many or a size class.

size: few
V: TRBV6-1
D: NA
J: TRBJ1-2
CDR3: CASSEASGGLPFYGYTF
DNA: TGTGCCAGCAGTGAGGCAAGCGGGGGGCTGCCTTTCTATGGCTACACCTTC

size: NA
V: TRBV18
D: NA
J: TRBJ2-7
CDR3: CASSPGTSYEQYF
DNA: TGTGCCAGCTCACCCGGGACATCCTACGAGCAGTACTTC

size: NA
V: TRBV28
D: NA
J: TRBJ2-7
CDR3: CASSLWENEQYF
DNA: TGTGCCAGCAGTTTGTGGGAGAACGAGCAGTACTTC

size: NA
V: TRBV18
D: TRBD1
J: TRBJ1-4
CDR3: CASSPLGQGNEKLFF
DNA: TGTGCCAGCTCACCCCTGGGACAGGGAAATGAAAAACTGTTTTTT

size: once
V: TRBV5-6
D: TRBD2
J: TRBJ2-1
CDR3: CASSFRTSGSRNEQFF
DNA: TGTGCCAGCAGCTTTAGGACTAGCGGGAGTCGCAATGAGCAGTTCTTC

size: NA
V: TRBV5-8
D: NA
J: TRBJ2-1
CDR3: CASRDWLLNEQFF
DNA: TGTGCCAGCAGGGACTGGCTCTTGAATGAGCAGTTCTTC

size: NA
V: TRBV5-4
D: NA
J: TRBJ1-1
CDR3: CASSTDSNTEAFF
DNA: TGTGCCAGCAGCACAGATAGTAACACTGAAGCTTTCTTT

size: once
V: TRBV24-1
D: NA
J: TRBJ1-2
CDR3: CATQKGYGYTF
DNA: TGTGCCACCCAAAAGGGCTATGGCTACACCTTC

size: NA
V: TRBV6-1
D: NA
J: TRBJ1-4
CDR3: CASSVTRDTTNEKLFF
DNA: TGTGCCAGCAGTGTTACCCGGGACACTACTAATGAAAAACTGTTTTTT

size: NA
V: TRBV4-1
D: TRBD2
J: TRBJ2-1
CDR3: CASSQVLAGVLFYNEQFF
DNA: TGCGCCAGCAGCCAAGTCCTAGCGGGAGTACTCTTCTACAATGAGCAGTTCTTC

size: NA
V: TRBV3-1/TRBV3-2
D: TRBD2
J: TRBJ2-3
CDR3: CASSRRSSGTLVTQYF
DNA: TGTGCCAGCAGCCGACGATCTAGCGGGACCCTTGTCACGCAGTATTTT

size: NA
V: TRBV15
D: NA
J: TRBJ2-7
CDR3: CATSREGQASNYEQYF
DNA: TGTGCCACCAGCAGAGAAGGTCAGGCTAGTAACTACGAGCAGTACTTC

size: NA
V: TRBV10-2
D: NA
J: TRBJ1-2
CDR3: CASSEGAYGYTF
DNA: TGCGCCAGCAGTGAGGGTGCCTATGGCTACACCTTC

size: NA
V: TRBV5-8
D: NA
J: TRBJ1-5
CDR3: CASSFLGGLGQPQHF
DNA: TGTGCCAGCAGCTTTCTCGGGGGCCTGGGTCAGCCCCAGCATTTT

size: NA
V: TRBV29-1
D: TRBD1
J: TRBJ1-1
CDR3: CSVTLDRTVAFF
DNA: TGCAGCGTGACATTGGACAGGACCGTTGCTTTCTTT

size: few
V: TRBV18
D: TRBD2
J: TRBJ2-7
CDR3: CASSPNSGSSYEQYF
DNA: TGTGCCAGCTCTCCAAATAGCGGGAGCTCCTACGAGCAGTACTTC

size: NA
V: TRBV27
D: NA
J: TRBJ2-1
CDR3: CASSLNANEQFF
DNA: TGTGCCAGCAGTTTAAATGCCAATGAGCAGTTCTTC

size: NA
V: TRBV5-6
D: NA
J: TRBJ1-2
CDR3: CASGAQGPYGYTF
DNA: TGTGCCAGCGGCGCACAGGGACCCTATGGCTACACCTTC

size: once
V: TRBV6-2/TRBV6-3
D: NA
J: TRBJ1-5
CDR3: CASSHDRYYSNQPQHF
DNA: TGTGCCAGCAGTCACGACCGATACTATAGCAATCAGCCCCAGCATTTT

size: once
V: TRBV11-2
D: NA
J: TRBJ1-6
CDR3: CASRPQGRNSPLHF
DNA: TGTGCCAGCAGACCTCAGGGTAGGAATTCACCCCTCCACTTT

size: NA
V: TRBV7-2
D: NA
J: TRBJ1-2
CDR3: CASSPSLDKSAYGYTF
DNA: TGTGCCAGCAGCCCCTCCCTGGACAAATCGGCCTATGGCTACACCTTC

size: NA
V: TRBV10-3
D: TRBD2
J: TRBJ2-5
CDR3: CAISEWLSGQETQYF
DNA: TGTGCCATCAGTGAGTGGCTTAGCGGGCAAGAGACCCAGTACTTC

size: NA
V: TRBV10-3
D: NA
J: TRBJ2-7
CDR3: CAISEGQALLYEQYF
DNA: TGTGCCATTAGTGAGGGGCAGGCCCTATTATACGAGCAGTACTTC

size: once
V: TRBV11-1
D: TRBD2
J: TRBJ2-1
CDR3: CASSLGLVGYNEQFF
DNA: TGTGCCAGCAGCCTAGGACTAGTTGGCTACAATGAGCAGTTCTTC

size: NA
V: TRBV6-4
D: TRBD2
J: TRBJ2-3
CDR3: CASRRTSSSDTQYF
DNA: TGTGCCAGCCGACGGACTAGCTCATCAGATACGCAGTATTTT

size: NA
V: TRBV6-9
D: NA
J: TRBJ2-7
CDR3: CASSSEEGISYEQYF
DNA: TGTGCCAGCAGTAGCGAGGAGGGGATCTCCTACGAGCAGTACTTC

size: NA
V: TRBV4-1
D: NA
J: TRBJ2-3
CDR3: CASSQEGNTDTQYF
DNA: TGCGCCAGCAGCCAAGAGGGTAACACAGATACGCAGTATTTT

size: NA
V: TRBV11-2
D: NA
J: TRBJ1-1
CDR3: CASSLTGDTEAFF
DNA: TGTGCCAGCAGCTTAACCGGGGACACTGAAGCTTTCTTT

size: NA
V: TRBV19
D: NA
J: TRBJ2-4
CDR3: CASSIRPDWGIQYF
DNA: TGTGCCAGTAGTATTCGTCCGGACTGGGGCATTCAGTACTTC